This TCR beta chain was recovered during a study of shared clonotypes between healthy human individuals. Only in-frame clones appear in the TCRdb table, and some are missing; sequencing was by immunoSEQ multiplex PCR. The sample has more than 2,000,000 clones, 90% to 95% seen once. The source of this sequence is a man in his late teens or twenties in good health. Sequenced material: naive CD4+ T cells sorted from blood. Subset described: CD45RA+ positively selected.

CDR3: CASSVMLNTEAFF. CDR3 DNA sequence: TGTGCCAGCAGCGTAATGCTGAACACTGAAGCTTTCTTT. V usage is TRBV9 and J usage is TRBJ1-1; D is uncertain. The CDR3 contains 13 residues. With 1 base removed from V and 0 bases from J, the gap between germline ends came to 4 bases. CDR1 SGDLS and CDR2 YYNGEE come from the germline V gene. Full variable domain (missing parts from reference TRBV9 and TRBJ1-1): DSGVTQTPKHLITATGQRVTLRCSPRSGDLSVYWYQQSLDQGLQFLIQYYNGEERAKGNILERFSAQQFPDLHSELNLSSLELGDSALYFCASSVMLNTEAFFGQGTRLTVV.